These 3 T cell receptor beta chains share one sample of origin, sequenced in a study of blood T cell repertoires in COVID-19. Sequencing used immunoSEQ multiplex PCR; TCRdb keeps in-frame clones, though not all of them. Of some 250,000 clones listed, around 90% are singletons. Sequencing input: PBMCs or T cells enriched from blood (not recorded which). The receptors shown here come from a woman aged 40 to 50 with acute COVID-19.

The CDR3 sequence: CASSPGQGAFTDTQYF. Here the CDR3 DNA reads TGTGCCAGCAGCCCGGGACAGGGGGCTTTCACAGATACGCAGTATTTT. The rearrangement uses TRBV13 and TRBJ2-3; TRBD1 matches 12 bases. Trimming cost V 5 bases and J 2 bases; bases outside gene matches: 5. The CDR3 runs to 16 residues. CDR1 is PRHDT, CDR2 FYEKMQ, per germline (reference sequence).

The CDR3 region has the DNA TGTGCCAGCAGCCTCGATAGGGGCATTCAGTACTTC. The encoded protein is CASSLDRGIQYF. The rearrangement links TRBV7-9 to TRBJ2-4; tentative D call: TRBD1 (5 bases). The CDR3 sequence is 12 residues long. Trimming removed 5 bases at V and 9 bases at J, with 11 bases between. Germline CDR1 is SEHNR and CDR2 is FQNEAQ (reference sequence).

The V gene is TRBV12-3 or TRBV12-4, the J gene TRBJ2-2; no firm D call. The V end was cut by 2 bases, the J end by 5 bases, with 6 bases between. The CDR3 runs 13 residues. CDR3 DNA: TGTGCCAGCAGTTTACGTTTTACCGGGGAGCTGTTTTTT. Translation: CASSLRFTGELFF.